These 9 T cell receptor beta chains came from one sample sequenced in a study of blood T cells in healthy people across ages. Next came a second PCR, run for roughly 7 to 12 cycles, which used a sample-barcoded 5' primer along with a J-beta primer mix. TCRdb re-called the 5' RACE reads with MiXCR, one entry per CDR3 protein. Among some 900,000 distinct CDR3 sequences listed, 29% were seen once. Sequenced: blood. The source of these receptors is a woman older than 75 in good health.

On this clonotype itself: The junction differs from germline at one of its ends, possibly a read error. In DNA, the CDR3 is TGTGCCAGCCCACCGGGACTCAACAATGAGCAGTTCTTC. Translation: CASPPGLNNEQFF. The chain uses TRBV18 and TRBJ2-1; D might be TRBD2 (6 bases). The CDR3 has 13 amino acids. Germline CDR1 KGHSH, CDR2 LQKENI.

This clonotype showed up many times. The V gene is TRBV20-1, the J gene TRBJ2-4, with unresolved D. This CDR3 spans 13 amino acids. The V end was cut by 0 bases, the J end by 6 bases, with 9 bases between. Germline assignment: CDR1 DFQATT and CDR2 SNEGSKA (reference sequence). Here the CDR3 reads CSARDTLLNIQYF. Written as DNA, the CDR3 is TGCAGTGCTAGAGATACCCTATTAAACATTCAGTACTTC.

This clonotype was picked up many times. V is TRBV7-2 and J is TRBJ2-1; 7 bases line up with TRBD2. Germline CDR1 reads SGHTA; CDR2 reads FQGNSA. V was clipped by 5 bases and J by 7 bases; unmatched bases: 8. The CDR3 sequence is 14 residues long. The CDR3 nucleotides are TGTGCCAGCAGCATTGGGGGGGGTCCAAATGAGCAGTTCTTC. Protein sequence: CASSIGGGPNEQFF.

The chain is built from TRBV18 and TRBJ1-5; TRBD1 matches at 7 bases. CDR3 length: 14 residues. Germline V gene lookup returns CDR1 KGHSH and CDR2 LQKENI. V dropped 4 bases and J dropped 7; count of bases not matched to a gene: 7. The CDR3 nucleotides read TGTGCCAGCTCACAGGGGGCAAGAGGGCAGCCCCAGCATTTT. Translated, it gives CASSQGARGQPQHF.

This clonotype was picked up many times. The chain carries TRBV20-1 and TRBJ2-7, with TRBD1 matching 7 bases. Germline V gene data show CDR1 as DFQATT and CDR2 as SNEGSKA (reference sequence). The CDR3 is 15 amino acids. Trimming removed 0 bases from V and 0 bases from J; junction bases left unmatched: 5. CDR3 protein: CSARDPGQSSYEQYF. The CDR3 DNA sequence: TGCAGTGCTAGAGATCCGGGACAGAGCTCCTACGAGCAGTACTTC.

About this clonotype: The CDR3 carries no conserved terminal phenylalanine or tryptophan, so it likely arises from a read error. This chain connects TRBV12-3 or TRBV12-4 to TRBJ2-6; D not certain. The CDR3 is 14 amino acids. The CDR3 region has the DNA TGTGCCCGCAGTTTATCGGGTGGGGCCAACGTCCTGACTGTC. This codes for CARSLSGGANVLTV.

This clonotype was counted many times. This chain uses TRBV20-1 with TRBJ1-2; D ambiguous. This CDR3 contains 16 residues. Germline V gives CDR1 DFQATT, CDR2 SNEGSKA (reference sequence). V lost 0 bases to trimming and J lost 0 bases, with 14 bases between them. CDR3 DNA: TGCAGTGCTAGAGATCGTGGGTATGGGTCTAACTATGGCTACACCTTC. Protein: CSARDRGYGSNYGYTF.

This clonotype was recorded many times. This CDR3 reads CASSWRDRSSYEQYF. In nucleotides, the CDR3 is TGTGCCAGCAGTTGGCGGGACAGGAGTTCCTACGAGCAGTACTTC. The chain is built from TRBV6-5 and TRBJ2-7, with 8 bases matching TRBD1. CDR1 MNHEY and CDR2 SVGAGI come from the germline V gene. The CDR3 runs 15 residues. Trimming removed 4 bases from V and 1 base from J; junction bases left unmatched: 6.

This clonotype occurred many times. The chain is built from TRBV15 and TRBJ2-1; D is perhaps TRBD1 or TRBD2 (6 bases each). The CDR3 has 17 amino acids. Trimming removed 3 bases from V and 4 bases from J, with 19 bases in between. Germline CDR1 and CDR2: LNHNV and YYDKDF (reference sequence). The CDR3 DNA reads as TGTGCCACCAGCAGGTATGACGGGGGCCCTCTTTACAATGAGCAGTTCTTC. Amino acid sequence: CATSRYDGGPLYNEQFF.